This TCR beta chain was captured in a study of T cell changes during pregnancy in multiple sclerosis. CDR1 SEHNR and CDR2 FQNEAQ come from the germline V gene (reference sequence). The trim removed 0 bases at V and 0 bases at J, leaving 2 bases unmatched. CDR3 length equals 16 residues. Clones were read by immunoSEQ multiplex PCR, and TCRdb kept only the in-frame ones, dropping some. The table records tens of thousands of clones, roughly 92% of them present only once. The sequencing here drew on peripheral blood, taken in the second trimester of pregnancy. The V and J genes are TRBV7-9 and TRBJ1-3, with 7 bases fitting TRBD1. The TCR was taken from a female donor with multiple sclerosis, enrolled in a pregnancy study. The CDR3 here is CASSLAGQSSGNTIYF. In DNA, the CDR3 is TGTGCCAGCAGCTTAGCGGGACAGAGCTCTGGAAACACCATATATTTT.